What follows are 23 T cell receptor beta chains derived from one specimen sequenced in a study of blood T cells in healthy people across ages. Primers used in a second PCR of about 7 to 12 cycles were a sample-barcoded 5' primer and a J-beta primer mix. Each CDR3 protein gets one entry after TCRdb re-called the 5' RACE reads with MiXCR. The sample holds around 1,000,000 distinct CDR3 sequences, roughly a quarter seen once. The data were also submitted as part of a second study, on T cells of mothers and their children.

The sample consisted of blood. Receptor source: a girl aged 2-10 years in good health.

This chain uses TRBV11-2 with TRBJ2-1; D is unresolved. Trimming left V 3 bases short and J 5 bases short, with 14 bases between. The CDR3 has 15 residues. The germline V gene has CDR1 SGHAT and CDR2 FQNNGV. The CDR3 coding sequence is TGTGCCAGCAGCTTTCGACCCTCAGATCACAATGAGCAGTTCTTC. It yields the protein CASSFRPSDHNEQFF.

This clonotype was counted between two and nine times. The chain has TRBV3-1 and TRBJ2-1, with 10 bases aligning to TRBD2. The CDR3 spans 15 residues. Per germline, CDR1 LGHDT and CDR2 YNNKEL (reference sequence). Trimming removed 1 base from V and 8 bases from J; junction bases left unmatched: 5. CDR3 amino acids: CASSQAPSGGHEQFF. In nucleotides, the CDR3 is TGTGCCAGCAGCCAAGCGCCTAGCGGGGGCCATGAGCAGTTCTTC.

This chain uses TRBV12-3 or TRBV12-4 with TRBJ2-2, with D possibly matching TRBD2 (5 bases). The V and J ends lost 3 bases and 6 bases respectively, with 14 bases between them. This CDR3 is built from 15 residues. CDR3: CASSFGDYSAGELFF. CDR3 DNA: TGTGCCAGCAGTTTTGGGGATTATAGCGCCGGGGAGCTGTTTTTT.

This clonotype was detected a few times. The CDR3 DNA sequence: TGTGCCAGCAGTTTCCCGGGTGAGCAGTTCTTC. It codes for CASSFPGEQFF. The chain is built from TRBV12-3 or TRBV12-4 and TRBJ2-7; D gene ambiguous. With the DNA end fitting TRBJ2-1 better, the J assignment may be wrong. The CDR3 has 11 amino acids.

The CDR3 reads CASTLAGGRSNQPQHF. The CDR3 DNA reads as TGTGCCAGCACCCTTGCGGGGGGTAGGAGCAATCAGCCCCAGCATTTT. The rearrangement uses TRBV28 and TRBJ1-5; maybe TRBD1 (5 bases). The CDR3 consists of 16 residues. The ends were cut back, 7 bases at V and 1 base at J, with 17 bases in the middle. CDR1 is MDHEN and CDR2 is SYDVKM in the germline V gene.

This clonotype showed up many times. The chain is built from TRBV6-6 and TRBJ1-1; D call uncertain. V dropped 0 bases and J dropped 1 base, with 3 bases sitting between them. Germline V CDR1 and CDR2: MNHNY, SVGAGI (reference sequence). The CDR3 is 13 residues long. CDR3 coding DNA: TGTGCCAGCAGTTACTCCTGGAACACTGAAGCTTTCTTT. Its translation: CASSYSWNTEAFF.

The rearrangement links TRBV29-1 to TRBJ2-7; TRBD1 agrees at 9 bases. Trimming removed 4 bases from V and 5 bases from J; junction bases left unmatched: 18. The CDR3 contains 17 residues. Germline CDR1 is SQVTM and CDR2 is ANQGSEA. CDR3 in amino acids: CSVGRGRGQGSLHEQYF. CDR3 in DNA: TGCAGCGTTGGGAGGGGTAGGGGACAGGGTTCCCTCCACGAGCAGTACTTC.

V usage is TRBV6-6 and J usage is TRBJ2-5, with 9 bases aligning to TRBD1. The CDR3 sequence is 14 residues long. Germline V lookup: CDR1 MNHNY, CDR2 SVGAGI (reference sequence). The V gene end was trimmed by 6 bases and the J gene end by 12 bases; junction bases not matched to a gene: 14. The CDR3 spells CASSRPGQGGIEYF. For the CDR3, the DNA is TGTGCCAGCAGCCGACCGGGACAGGGAGGTATTGAGTACTTC.

This CDR3 is CASSLPGLAGLSLVDTQYF. CDR3 bases: TGTGCCAGCAGCCTCCCGGGACTAGCGGGGCTCTCTTTGGTAGATACGCAGTATTTT. The chain couples TRBV6-2 or TRBV6-3 to TRBJ2-3; 13 nucleotides align to TRBD2. The junction had 17 bases not matched to a gene; V was cut back by 6 bases and J by 5 bases. The CDR3 has 19 residues. Germline lookup yields CDR1 MNHEY and CDR2 SVGEGT.

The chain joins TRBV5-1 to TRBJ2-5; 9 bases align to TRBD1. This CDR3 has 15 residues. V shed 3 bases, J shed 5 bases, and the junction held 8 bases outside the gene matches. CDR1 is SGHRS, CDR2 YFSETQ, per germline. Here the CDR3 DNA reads TGCGCCAGCAGCTCTAGCACCGGGACAGGGGAGACCCAGTACTTC. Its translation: CASSSSTGTGETQYF. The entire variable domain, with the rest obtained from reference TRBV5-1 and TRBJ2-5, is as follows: KAGVTQTPRYLIKTRGQQVTLSCSPISGHRSVSWYQQTPGQGLQFLFEYFSETQRNKGNFPGRFSGRQFSNSRSEMNVSTLELGDSALYLCASSSSTGTGETQYFGPGTRLLVL.

The CDR3 DNA follows: TGTGCCAGCAGCCCCTGGGACAGCGGGGAAACAGATACGCAGTATTTT. Protein sequence: CASSPWDSGETDTQYF. V and J are TRBV9 and TRBJ2-3, with D perhaps TRBD1 or TRBD2 (7 bases each). Germline V gives CDR1 SGDLS, CDR2 YYNGEE. The CDR3 runs 16 residues. The V and J ends lost 4 bases and 3 bases respectively, with 18 bases between them. Full variable domain (rest looked up from reference TRBV9 and TRBJ2-3): DSGVTQTPKHLITATGQRVTLRCSPRSGDLSVYWYQQSLDQGLQFLIQYYNGEERAKGNILERFSAQQFPDLHSELNLSSLELGDSALYFCASSPWDSGETDTQYFGPGTRLTVL.

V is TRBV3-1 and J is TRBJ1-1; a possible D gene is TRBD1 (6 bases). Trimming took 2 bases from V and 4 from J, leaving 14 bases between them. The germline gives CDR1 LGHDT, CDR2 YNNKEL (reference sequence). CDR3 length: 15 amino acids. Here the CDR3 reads CASSQKNRVATEAFF. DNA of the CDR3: TGTGCCAGCAGCCAAAAAAACAGGGTAGCCACTGAAGCTTTCTTT. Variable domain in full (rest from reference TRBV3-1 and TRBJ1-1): DTAVSQTPKYLVTQMGNDKSIKCEQNLGHDTMYWYKQDSKKFLKIMFSYNNKELIINETVPNRFSPKSPDKAHLNLHINSLELGDSAVYFCASSQKNRVATEAFFGQGTRLTVV.

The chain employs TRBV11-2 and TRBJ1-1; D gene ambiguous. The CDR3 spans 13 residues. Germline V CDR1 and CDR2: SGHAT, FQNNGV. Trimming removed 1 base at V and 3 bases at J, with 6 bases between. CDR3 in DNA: TGTGCCAGCAGCTTAGGCTTTGACACTGAAGCTTTCTTT. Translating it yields CASSLGFDTEAFF.

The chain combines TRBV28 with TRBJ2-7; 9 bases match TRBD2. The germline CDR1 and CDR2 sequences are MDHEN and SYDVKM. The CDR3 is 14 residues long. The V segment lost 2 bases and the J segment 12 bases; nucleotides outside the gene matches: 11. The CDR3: CASSLGGRGPGRYF. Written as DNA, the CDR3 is TGTGCCAGCAGTTTAGGCGGGAGGGGCCCGGGTCGGTACTTC.

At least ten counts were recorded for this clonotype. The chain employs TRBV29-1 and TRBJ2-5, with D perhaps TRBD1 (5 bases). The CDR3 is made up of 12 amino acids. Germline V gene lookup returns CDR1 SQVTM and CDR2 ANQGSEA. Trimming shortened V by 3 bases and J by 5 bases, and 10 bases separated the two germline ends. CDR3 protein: CSVEGRHETQYF. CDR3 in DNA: TGCAGCGTTGAGGGGCGGCACGAGACCCAGTACTTC.

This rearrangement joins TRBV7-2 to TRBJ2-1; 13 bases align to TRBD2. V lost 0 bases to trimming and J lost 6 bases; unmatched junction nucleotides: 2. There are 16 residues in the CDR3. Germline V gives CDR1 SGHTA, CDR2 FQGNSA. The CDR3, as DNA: TGTGCCAGCAGCTTAGCAGGGACTAGCGGGGTCAATGAGCAGTTCTTC. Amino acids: CASSLAGTSGVNEQFF.

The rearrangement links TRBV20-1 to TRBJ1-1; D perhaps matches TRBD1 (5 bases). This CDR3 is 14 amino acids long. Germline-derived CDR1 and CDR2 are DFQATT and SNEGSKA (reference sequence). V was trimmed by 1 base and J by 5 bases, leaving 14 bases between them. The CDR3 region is CSARGRGLGTEAFF. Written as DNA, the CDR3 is TGCAGTGCTAGAGGACGGGGACTGGGAACTGAAGCTTTCTTT.

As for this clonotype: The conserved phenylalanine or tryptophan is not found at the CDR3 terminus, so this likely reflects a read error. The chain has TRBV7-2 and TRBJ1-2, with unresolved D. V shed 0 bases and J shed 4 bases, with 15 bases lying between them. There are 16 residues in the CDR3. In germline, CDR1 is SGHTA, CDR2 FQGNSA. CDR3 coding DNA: TGTGCCAGCAGCTTAGCGCAGGTGGGGAACAGCTATGGCTACACCTTG. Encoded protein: CASSLAQVGNSYGYTL.

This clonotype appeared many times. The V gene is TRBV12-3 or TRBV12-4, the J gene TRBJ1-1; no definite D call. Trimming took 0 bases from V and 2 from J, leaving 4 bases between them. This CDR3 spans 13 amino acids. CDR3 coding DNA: TGTGCCAGCAGTTTAGCCGACAACACTGAAGCTTTCTTT. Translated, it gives CASSLADNTEAFF.

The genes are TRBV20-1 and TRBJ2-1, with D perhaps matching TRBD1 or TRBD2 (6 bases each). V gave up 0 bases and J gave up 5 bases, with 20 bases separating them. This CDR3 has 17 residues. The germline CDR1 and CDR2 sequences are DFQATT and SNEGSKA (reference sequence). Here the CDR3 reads CSARDQVRGRVDNEQFF. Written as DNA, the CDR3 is TGCAGTGCTAGAGATCAAGTACGGGGGCGGGTCGACAATGAGCAGTTCTTC.

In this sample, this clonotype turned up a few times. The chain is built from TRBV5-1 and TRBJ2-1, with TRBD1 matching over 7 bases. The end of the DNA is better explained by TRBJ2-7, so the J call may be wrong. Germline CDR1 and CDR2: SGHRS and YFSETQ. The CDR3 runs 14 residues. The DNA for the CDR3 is TGCGCCAGCAGCCCGGGACAGCTCTATTACGAGCAGTACTTC. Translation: CASSPGQLYYEQYF.

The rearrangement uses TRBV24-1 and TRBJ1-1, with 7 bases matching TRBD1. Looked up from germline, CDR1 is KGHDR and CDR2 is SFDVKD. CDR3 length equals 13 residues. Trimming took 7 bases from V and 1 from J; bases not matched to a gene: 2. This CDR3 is CATSGTANTEAFF. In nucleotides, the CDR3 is TGTGCCACCAGCGGGACAGCGAACACTGAAGCTTTCTTT.

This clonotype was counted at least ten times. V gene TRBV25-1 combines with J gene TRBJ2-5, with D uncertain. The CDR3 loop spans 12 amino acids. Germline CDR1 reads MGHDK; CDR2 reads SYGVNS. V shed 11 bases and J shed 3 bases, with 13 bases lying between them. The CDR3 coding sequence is TGTGCCTCCAGCCAGGTCAAAGAGACCCAGTACTTC. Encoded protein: CASSQVKETQYF. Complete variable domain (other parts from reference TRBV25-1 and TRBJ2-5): EADIYQTPRYLVIGTGKKITLECSQTMGHDKMYWYQQDPGMELHLIHYSYGVNSTEKGDLSSESTVSRIRTEHFPLTLESARPSHTSQYLCASSQVKETQYFGPGTRLLVL.